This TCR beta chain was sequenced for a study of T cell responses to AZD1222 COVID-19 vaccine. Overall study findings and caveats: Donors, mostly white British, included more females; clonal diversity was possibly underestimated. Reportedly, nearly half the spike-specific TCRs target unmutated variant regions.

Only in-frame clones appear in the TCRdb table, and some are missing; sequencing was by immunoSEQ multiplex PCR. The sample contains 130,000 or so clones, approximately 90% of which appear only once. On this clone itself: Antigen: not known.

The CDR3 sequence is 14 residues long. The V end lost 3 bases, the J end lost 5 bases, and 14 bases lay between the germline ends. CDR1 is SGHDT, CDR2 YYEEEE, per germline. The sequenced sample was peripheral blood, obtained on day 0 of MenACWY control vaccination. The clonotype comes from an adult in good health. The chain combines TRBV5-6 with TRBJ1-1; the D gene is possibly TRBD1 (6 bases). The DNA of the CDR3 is TGTGCCAGCAGCTCTGTAACAGGGAGGACTGAAGCTTTCTTT. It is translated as CASSSVTGRTEAFF.